A selection of T cell receptor beta chains follows, all from one sample in a study of cytomegalovirus exposure and HLA in healthy donors. The protocol was immunoSEQ multiplex PCR, while the TCRdb copy is restricted to in-frame clones and leaves out a portion. The sample yields 170,000 or so clones, 75% to 85% seen once. Sequenced sample: PBMCs. These receptors originate from a woman in her fifties or sixties in good health and CMV-seropositive. Each CDR3 is given with its conserved first and last residue.

TRBV25-1	TRBJ2-1	CASSETPGQGSRLNEQFF
TRBV19	TRBJ1-6	CASSIVVGTGNSPLHF
TRBV5-1	TRBJ2-2	CASTKGGTNTGELFF
TRBV9	TRBJ2-3	CASSVGGRGADTQYF
TRBV14	TRBJ1-5	CASSQGLNQPQHF
TRBV7-9	TRBJ2-2	CASSLDLPPGELFF
TRBV5-1	TRBJ2-5	CASSLVSQQETQYF
TRBV6-5	TRBJ1-2	CASSYGRGGKGGYTF
TRBV27	TRBJ2-5	CASSSIGLAVEETQYF
TRBV6-5	TRBJ1-1	CASSYVTGYTEAFF
TRBV6-5	TRBJ2-2	CASKIRQVNTGELFF
TRBV5-1	TRBJ2-1	CASSWTGLAGDPFF
TRBV27	TRBJ2-5	CASTLTSGGETQYF
TRBV12-2	TRBJ1-5	CASRLAGQGLWPQHF
TRBV30	TRBJ2-2	CAWRGGPSNTGELFF
TRBV2	TRBJ2-7	CAITPRDRIGYEQYF
TRBV7-9	TRBJ2-3	CAGGQSTDTQYF
TRBV6-6	TRBJ1-3	CASSFRGTGNTIYF
TRBV2	TRBJ2-3	CASSSAGGLLDTQYF
TRBV2	TRBJ2-4	CASYELAKNIQYF
TRBV5-4	TRBJ2-2	CASSLRTGGELFF
TRBV5-6	TRBJ2-1	CASSLFSSYNEQFF